This record covers a single TCR beta chain. Its cognate antigen is unknown. This sample was included in a study of T cell responses to AZD1222 COVID-19 vaccine. The overall study: Pooled together were second doses at about 4 or about 12 weeks. Study results and limitations: Researchers report vaccine-associated CD4 TCRs spanning spike, with dominance at 160-218 and 743-854. Reportedly, nearly half of unique spike TCRs recognized epitopes outside B.1.351/B.1.1.7 mutations.

Germline CDR1 and CDR2: SGDLS and YYNGEE. Trimming took off 3 bases at V and 7 bases at J, with 22 bases between the two ends. This CDR3 comprises 17 residues. Sequencing used immunoSEQ multiplex PCR; TCRdb keeps in-frame clones, though not all of them. Among 150,000 to 200,000 clones listed, less than 95% were seen once. The clonotype comes from an adult in good health. V usage is TRBV9 and J usage is TRBJ2-2; D is possibly TRBD1 (7 bases). This sample comprised peripheral blood, obtained on day 0 of AZD1222 vaccination. DNA of the CDR3: TGTGCCAGCAGCGCCCACCCTGGAGGGGGCCGTAGCGGGGAGCTGTTTTTT. Encoded protein: CASSAHPGGGRSGELFF.